The present T cell receptor (beta chain) was sequenced within a study of blood T cell repertoires in COVID-19. Overall study context: Acute and convalescent COVID-19 samples came from the United States, Italy and Spain.

Sequencing used immunoSEQ multiplex PCR; TCRdb keeps in-frame clones, though not all of them. The sample consists of some 110,000 clones, roughly 89% of them appearing once. The CDR3 extends over 13 amino acids. V lost 3 bases to trimming and J lost 6 bases; unmatched junction nucleotides: 2. This clone was recorded only once. The sequenced sample was peripheral blood. V gene TRBV12-3 or TRBV12-4 combines with J gene TRBJ2-7, with 10 bases lining up with TRBD2. The receptor was derived from a middle-aged man with acute or convalescent COVID-19. CDR3 sequence (DNA): TGTGCCAGCAGTTTCCTAGCGGGGGCCGAGCAGTACTTC. Encoded protein: CASSFLAGAEQYF.